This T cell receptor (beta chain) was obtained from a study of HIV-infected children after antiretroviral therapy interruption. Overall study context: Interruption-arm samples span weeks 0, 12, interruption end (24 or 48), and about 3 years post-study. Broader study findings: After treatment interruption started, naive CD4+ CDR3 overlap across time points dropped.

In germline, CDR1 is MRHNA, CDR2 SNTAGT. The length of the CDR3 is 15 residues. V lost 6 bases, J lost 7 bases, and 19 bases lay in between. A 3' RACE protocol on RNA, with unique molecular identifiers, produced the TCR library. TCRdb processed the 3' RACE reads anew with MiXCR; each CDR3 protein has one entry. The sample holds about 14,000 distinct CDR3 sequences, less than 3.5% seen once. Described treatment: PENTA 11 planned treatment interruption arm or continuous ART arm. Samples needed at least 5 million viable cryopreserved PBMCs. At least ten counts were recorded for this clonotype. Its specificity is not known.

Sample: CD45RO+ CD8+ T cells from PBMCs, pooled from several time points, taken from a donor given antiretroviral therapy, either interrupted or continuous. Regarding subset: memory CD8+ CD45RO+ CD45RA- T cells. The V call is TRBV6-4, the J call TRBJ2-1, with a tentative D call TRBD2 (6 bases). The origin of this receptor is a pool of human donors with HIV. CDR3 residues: CASREGPGPVNEQFF. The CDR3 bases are TGTGCCAGCAGGGAGGGTCCGGGCCCGGTGAATGAGCAGTTCTTC.